The 2 T cell receptor beta chains below all came from one sample that was sequenced in a study of spatial heterogeneity in lung cancer. Specified time point: blood at routine non-recurrence follow-up after resection. Each CDR3 protein gets one entry after TCRdb re-called the 5' RACE reads with MiXCR. The data show roughly 45,000 distinct CDR3 sequences, 22% seen once. Sequencing was performed on PBMCs, taken at follow-up. Receptors were obtained from a female donor with early-stage non-small cell lung cancer.

The V and J genes are TRBV7-6 and TRBJ2-3; perhaps TRBD2 as D (6 bases). V lost 5 bases, J lost 8 bases, and 20 bases lay in between. The germline gives CDR1 SGHVS, CDR2 FNYEAQ. The CDR3 totals 15 residues. The CDR3 nucleotides read TGTGCCAGCAGCACCGACGGGACTCCATGGAGTACGCAGTATTTT. It encodes CASSTDGTPWSTQYF.

The chain joins TRBV18 to TRBJ1-1; D gene ambiguous. The V end was cut by 5 bases, the J end by 7 bases, with 11 bases between. CDR1 and CDR2 (germline): KGHSH, LQKENI. This CDR3 region has 12 residues. DNA for the CDR3: TGTGCCAGCTCAGTTGGGGAGAGTGAAGCTTTCTTT. It specifies CASSVGESEAFF.